Listed here are 5 T cell receptor beta chains from one sample, sequenced in a study of Tregs in tolerant kidney transplant recipients. The assay was immunoSEQ multiplex PCR, and TCRdb's table has in-frame clones only and misses some. The sample has around 30,000 clones; over 75% are singletons. No antigen has been identified for these receptors. The sample comprised Tregs from blood cultured with allogeneic cells. These receptors all come from a human donor in good health.

The chain recombines TRBV6-5 with TRBJ2-1; no definite D call. The CDR3 has 13 residues. V lost 0 bases and J lost 9, with 9 bases in between. Germline CDR1 MNHEY, CDR2 SVGAGI. This chain's CDR3 is CASSYSRVSEQFF. For the CDR3, the DNA is TGTGCCAGCAGTTACTCGAGAGTTAGTGAGCAGTTCTTC.

This clone was observed once. The V call is TRBV15, the J call TRBJ2-3; TRBD1 or TRBD2 may be the D gene (5 bases each). CDR3 size: 14 residues. Trimming shortened V by 7 bases and J by 0 bases, and 11 bases separated the two germline ends. Per the germline V gene, CDR1 is LNHNV and CDR2 is YYDKDF (reference sequence). The DNA for the CDR3 is TGTGCCACCAAATCGAGGGGTAGCACAGATACGCAGTATTTT. It specifies CATKSRGSTDTQYF.

The V gene is TRBV9, the J gene TRBJ1-1, with unresolved D. CDR3 length equals 15 residues. The germline gives CDR1 SGDLS, CDR2 YYNGEE. The germline V and J ends were trimmed by 0 bases and 0 bases, with 9 bases remaining between them. CDR3 DNA: TGTGCCAGCAGCGTAGGTGGATCCATGAACACTGAAGCTTTCTTT. Translation gives CASSVGGSMNTEAFF.

The rearrangement uses TRBV7-2 and TRBJ2-2, with 7 bases fitting TRBD1. With 4 bases clipped from V and 9 bases from J, the junction kept 5 bases outside the gene matches. The CDR3 runs 13 residues. CDR1 SGHTA and CDR2 FQGNSA come from the germline V gene. The CDR3 DNA follows: TGTGCCAGCAGCTACGAAGGGGGCCGGGAGCTGTTTTTT. Translated, it gives CASSYEGGRELFF.

V usage is TRBV5-6 and J usage is TRBJ2-5; no definite D call. CDR3 size: 14 residues. Deletions cut 0 bases from V and 4 bases from J, with 10 bases between. Germline values: CDR1 SGHDT, CDR2 YYEEEE. The CDR3 reads CASSLVLRGETQYF. In DNA form, the CDR3 reads TGTGCCAGCAGCTTGGTCTTACGAGGAGAGACCCAGTACTTC.